The clone carrying this T cell receptor beta chain was counted many times. From RNA transcripts, TCR beta CDR3 regions were amplified. With the HTBI primer set, the TCR CDR3 went through a first round of RT-PCR. TCRdb reprocessed the multiplex PCR reads with MiXCR, giving one entry per CDR3 protein. Altogether roughly 530,000 distinct CDR3 sequences are present, 17% being singletons, with the ten largest covering approximately 15%. These data come from a study of T cells in Graves' hyperthyroidism and ophthalmopathy. PBMCs stemmed from less than 13 ml fresh peripheral blood. Per germline, CDR1 MDHEN and CDR2 SYDVKM. The CDR3 extends over 14 amino acids. Trimming removed 6 bases at V and 4 bases at J, with 16 bases between.

The origin of this receptor is a woman between 18 and 29 years old with Graves' ophthalmopathy. V gene TRBV28 combines with J gene TRBJ2-7; D perhaps matches TRBD1 (5 bases). Sequences were obtained from blood. The CDR3 is CASSYTDSPYEQYF. The CDR3 DNA sequence: TGTGCCAGCAGCTATACCGACAGTCCTTACGAGCAGTACTTC.